Presented here are 16 T cell receptor beta chains from one specimen sequenced in a study of CD8 T cells in ankylosing spondylitis. Study-level findings and limits: Characteristic, it appeared, of ankylosing spondylitis blood was a TCR beta motif of eight highly homologous variants.

These receptors have no known antigen. TCRdb reanalysed the 5' RACE reads using MiXCR and keeps one entry per CDR3 protein. The sample lists roughly 440,000 distinct CDR3 sequences; over 15% were seen once. The sample taken for sequencing was blood, either unsorted or a sorted T cell fraction (not recorded which). All receptors come from a male donor with ankylosing spondylitis.

This chain links TRBV6-1 with TRBJ2-7; 7 nucleotides match TRBD2. Germline V gene sequence: CDR1 MNHNS, CDR2 SASEGT. The V gene end was trimmed by 7 bases and the J gene end by 0 bases; junction bases not matched to a gene: 6. The CDR3 sequence is 14 residues long. CDR3 residues: CASTPGGSSYEQYF. DNA of the CDR3: TGTGCCAGCACACCAGGCGGGAGCTCCTACGAGCAGTACTTC.

This chain connects TRBV6-1 to TRBJ1-4; D is undetermined. Germline CDR1 is MNHNS and CDR2 is SASEGT. V was shortened by 3 bases and J by 5 bases, with 10 bases between the two germline ends. The CDR3 covers 14 residues. This chain's CDR3 is CASSEQSKNEKLFF. DNA of the CDR3: TGTGCCAGCAGTGAGCAAAGCAAAAATGAAAAACTGTTTTTT.

V usage is TRBV14 and J usage is TRBJ2-3; D uncertain. This CDR3 spans 12 amino acids. V lost 0 bases and J lost 10, with 8 bases in between. Germline V gives CDR1 SGHDN, CDR2 FVKESK. Written as DNA, the CDR3 is TGTGCCAGCAGCCAAGATTATGGGTCGCAGTATTTT. It encodes CASSQDYGSQYF.

V gene TRBV11-2 combines with J gene TRBJ2-7, with unresolved D. V was shortened by 0 bases and J by 0 bases, with 9 bases between the two germline ends. The V gene's germline CDR1 is SGHAT and CDR2 FQNNGV. The CDR3 is 15 amino acids. Written as DNA, the CDR3 is TGTGCCAGCAGCTTAGATCTCGGCTTCTCCTACGAGCAGTACTTC. Translation: CASSLDLGFSYEQYF.

The V and J genes are TRBV5-1 and TRBJ1-1; D might be TRBD1 (6 bases). Trimming removed 6 bases at V and 0 bases at J, with 15 bases between. CDR1 and CDR2 from the germline V gene are SGHRS and YFSETQ. The CDR3 totals 15 residues. The CDR3 bases are TGCGCCAGCACCCCATTTCAGGGGCTGAACACTGAAGCTTTCTTT. It codes for CASTPFQGLNTEAFF.

There are a few counts of this clonotype. V usage is TRBV7-2 and J usage is TRBJ2-2; 8 bases line up with TRBD2. Unmatched junction bases numbered 4, after V lost 6 bases and J lost 4 bases. This CDR3 is 14 amino acids long. Germline values: CDR1 SGHTA, CDR2 FQGNSA. Written as DNA, the CDR3 is TGTGCCAGCAGGCGGACTAGCAGCACCGGGGAGCTGTTTTTT. Translation: CASRRTSSTGELFF.

This chain connects TRBV5-6 to TRBJ2-3; 15 bases are shared with TRBD2. This CDR3 comprises 16 residues. V lost 3 bases and J lost 5; bases outside the gene matches: 4. Germline V gene data show CDR1 as SGHDT and CDR2 as YYEEEE. CDR3 nucleotides: TGTGCCAGCAGCTCGCCGGGACTAGCGGGGGGAGATACGCAGTATTTT. Amino acid sequence: CASSSPGLAGGDTQYF. Together with reference TRBV5-6 and TRBJ2-3, the CDR3 gives the full variable domain: DAGVTQSPTHLIKTRGQQVTLRCSPKSGHDTVSWYQQALGQGPQFIFQYYEEEERQRGNFPDRFSGHQFPNYSSELNVNALLLGDSALYLCASSSPGLAGGDTQYFGPGTRLTVL.

In this sample, this clonotype turned up a few times. The junction shows a germline mismatch at one end, possibly a read error. The rearrangement links TRBV9 to TRBJ2-2; 8 bases agree with TRBD1. CDR1 and CDR2 from the germline V gene are SGDLS and YYNGEE. CDR3 length equals 16 residues. For the CDR3, the DNA is TGTGCCAGCAGCCCCAGGGACAGGCGGAACGCCGGGGAGCTGTTTTTT. It encodes CASSPRDRRNAGELFF.

In this sample, this clonotype turned up a few times. The chain links TRBV7-2 to TRBJ1-5; D unclear. Deletions cut 1 base from V and 6 bases from J, with 10 bases between. Germline V lookup: CDR1 SGHTA, CDR2 FQGNSA. The CDR3 sequence is 14 residues long. CDR3 nucleotide sequence: TGTGCCAGCAGCTTAGGGGTCGTACCTCAGCCCCAGCATTTT. Its protein is CASSLGVVPQPQHF.

V gene TRBV2 combines with J gene TRBJ2-2; D possibly corresponds to TRBD2 (7 bases). CDR3 length equals 15 residues. CDR1 and CDR2 (germline): SNHLY, FYNNEI. Trimming cost V 6 bases and J 4 bases, with 15 bases left between them. The CDR3 nucleotides are TGTGCCAGCAGAGGCGGGGGCGGGAGCACCGGGGAGCTGTTTTTT. This codes for CASRGGGGSTGELFF.

For the CDR3, the DNA is TGTGCCATCAGTGCGACAGGGTTGGACTACAATGAGCAGTTCTTC. This sequence encodes CAISATGLDYNEQFF. The rearrangement uses TRBV10-3 and TRBJ2-1, with 7 bases fitting TRBD1. After removal of 4 bases from V and 3 bases from J, the junction contained 6 bases not matched to a gene. The CDR3 runs 15 residues. Germline lookup yields CDR1 ENHRY and CDR2 SYGVKD.

This sequence joins TRBV6-1 and TRBJ1-2; possible D gene TRBD1, 5 bases. The CDR3 runs to 11 residues. Trimming took 3 bases from V and 7 from J, leaving 6 bases between them. Germline assignment: CDR1 MNHNS and CDR2 SASEGT. CDR3 bases: TGTGCCAGCAGTGATGGGGGTGGCTACACCTTC. Protein: CASSDGGGYTF.

This chain joins TRBV18 and TRBJ2-5; D uncertain. This CDR3 has 13 residues. Germline CDR1 reads KGHSH; CDR2 reads LQKENI. The V end lost 2 bases, the J end lost 2 bases, and 6 bases lay between the germline ends. The CDR3 DNA reads as TGTGCCAGCTCACCAAACTCACAAGAGACCCAGTACTTC. Translation: CASSPNSQETQYF.

Many counts were recorded for this clonotype. The chain joins TRBV3-1 to TRBJ2-7, with D unresolved. V was trimmed by 3 bases and J by 5 bases, leaving 5 bases between them. CDR3 length: 11 amino acids. Per germline, CDR1 LGHDT and CDR2 YNNKEL (reference sequence). Here the CDR3 reads CASSQGNEQYF. In DNA form, the CDR3 reads TGTGCCAGCAGCCAGGGGAACGAGCAGTACTTC.

The V and J genes are TRBV20-1 and TRBJ1-4; D is unclear. Per germline, CDR1 DFQATT and CDR2 SNEGSKA (reference sequence). V lost 3 bases and J lost 2, with 13 bases in between. The CDR3 length is 15 residues. In DNA, the CDR3 is TGCAGTGCTAGCCCCCAACCCTTCACTAATGAAAAACTGTTTTTT. Encoded protein: CSASPQPFTNEKLFF.

This clonotype has just a few counts. J is TRBJ1-1 and V is TRBV29-1, with 7 bases identical to TRBD1. Germline-derived CDR1 and CDR2 are SQVTM and ANQGSEA. This CDR3 contains 12 residues. After removal of 6 bases from V and 1 base from J, the junction contained 2 bases not matched to a gene. The CDR3 sequence is CSVRTGNTEAFF. In DNA, the CDR3 is TGCAGCGTAAGGACAGGGAACACTGAAGCTTTCTTT.